The rows below give T cell receptor beta chains drawn from one sample of a study of blood T cell repertoires in COVID-19. Repertoires were generated with immunoSEQ multiplex PCR, while TCRdb's copy carries only in-frame clones and drops some. The sample holds around 60,000 clones; 80% to 90% are singletons and the top ten take less than 1.5%. What was sequenced was peripheral blood. All receptors come from a middle-aged man with acute or convalescent COVID-19. Each CDR3 is given with its conserved first and last residue. A D gene is named only where the DNA matches it firmly. Size is omitted from some rows. Given values are once, few, many or a class for expanded clones.

TRBV7-3	-	15	-	TRBJ2-3	TGTGCCAGCAGTTCTGCGGGGGCCCTCACAGATACGCAGTATTTT	CASSSAGALTDTQYF
TRBV19	TRBD1	13	-	TRBJ1-6	TGTGCCAGCGGGACAGGGGCAAATTCACCCCTCCACTTT	CASGTGANSPLHF
TRBV4-1	TRBD1	17	-	TRBJ1-5	TGCGCCAGCAGCCGCTACCCCCAGGGGGGAGATAATCAGCCCCAGCATTTT	CASSRYPQGGDNQPQHF
TRBV5-8	-	16	-	TRBJ1-2	TGTGCCAGCAGCTTGGCCAGACGGCTCATGGAGAGAGGCTACACCTTC	CASSLARRLMERGYTF
TRBV6-5	TRBD1	15	-	TRBJ1-1	TGTGCCAGCACCGCCTGGACAGGGCCCAACACTGAAGCTTTCTTT	CASTAWTGPNTEAFF
TRBV3-1/TRBV3-2	-	15	-	TRBJ1-5	TGTGCCAGCAGCCAAGGAGGGCCCTCGAAGGAGCCCCAGCATTTT	CASSQGGPSKEPQHF
TRBV30	TRBD1	13	once	TRBJ1-5	TGTGCCTTCGGGACAGGAGGGAATCAGCCCCAGCATTTT	CAFGTGGNQPQHF
TRBV11-2	-	14	-	TRBJ1-1	TGTGCCAGCAGCCCCGACTGGAGAAACACTGAAGCTTTCTTT	CASSPDWRNTEAFF
TRBV30	-	16	once	TRBJ1-2	TGTGCCTGGAGTGTACGGGAGGCGAAAGCTAACTATGGCTACACCTTC	CAWSVREAKANYGYTF
TRBV3-1/TRBV3-2	-	16	-	TRBJ2-6	TGTGCCAGCAGTGATCAGGGGCCCTCTGGGGCCAACGTCCTGACTTTC	CASSDQGPSGANVLTF
TRBV5-8	-	16	-	TRBJ1-2	TGTGCCAGCAGCCCGGGGGTTTCCACTATTAACTATGGCTACACCTTC	CASSPGVSTINYGYTF
TRBV10-3	-	14	-	TRBJ2-7	TGTGCCATCAGTGGAGGGGGTACTCTAGGCGAGCAGTACTTC	CAISGGGTLGEQYF
TRBV7-3	-	15	-	TRBJ2-3	TGTGCCAGCAGCGGCACGGGACTCCAGACAGATACGCAGTATTTT	CASSGTGLQTDTQYF
TRBV6-4	-	14	-	TRBJ2-2	TGTGCCAGCAGTGGCGAAGCGCGGGCCGGGGAGCTGTTTTTT	CASSGEARAGELFF
TRBV6-5	TRBD1	14	-	TRBJ2-1	TGTGCCAGCAGGAAGACAGGGCCCTACAATGAGCAGTTCTTC	CASRKTGPYNEQFF
TRBV4-1	TRBD2	18	-	TRBJ2-3	TGCGCCAGCAGCCAAGATCCCAGCGGGGGGGCGGGTGTCAATACGCAGTATTTT	CASSQDPSGGAGVNTQYF